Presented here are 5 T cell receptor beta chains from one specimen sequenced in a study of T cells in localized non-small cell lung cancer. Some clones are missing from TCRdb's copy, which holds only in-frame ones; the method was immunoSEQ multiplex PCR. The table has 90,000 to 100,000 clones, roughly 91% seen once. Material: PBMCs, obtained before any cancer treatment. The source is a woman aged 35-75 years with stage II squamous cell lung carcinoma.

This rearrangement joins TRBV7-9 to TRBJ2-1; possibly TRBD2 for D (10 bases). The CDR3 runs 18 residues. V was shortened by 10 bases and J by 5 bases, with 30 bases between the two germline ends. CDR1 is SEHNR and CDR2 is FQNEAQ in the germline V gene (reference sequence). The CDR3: CAISYRGRLSGRDNEQFF. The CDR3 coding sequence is TGTGCCATCTCCTACAGGGGGCGTTTGAGCGGGAGGGACAATGAGCAGTTCTTC. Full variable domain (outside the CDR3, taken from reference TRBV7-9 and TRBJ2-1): DTGVSQNPRHKITKRGQNVTFRCDPISEHNRLYWYRQTLGQGPEFLTYFQNEAQLEKSRLLSDRFSAERPKGSFSTLEIQRTEQGDSAMYLCAISYRGRLSGRDNEQFFGPGTRLTVL.

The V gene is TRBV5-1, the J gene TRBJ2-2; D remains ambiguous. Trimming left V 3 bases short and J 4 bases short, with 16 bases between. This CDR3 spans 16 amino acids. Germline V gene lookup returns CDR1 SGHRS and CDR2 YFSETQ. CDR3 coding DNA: TGCGCCAGCAGCTCCCTTAGTAACGCCCGCACCGGGGAGCTGTTTTTT. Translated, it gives CASSSLSNARTGELFF. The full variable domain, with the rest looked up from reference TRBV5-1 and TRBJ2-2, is KAGVTQTPRYLIKTRGQQVTLSCSPISGHRSVSWYQQTPGQGLQFLFEYFSETQRNKGNFPGRFSGRQFSNSRSEMNVSTLELGDSALYLCASSSLSNARTGELFFGEGSRLTVL.

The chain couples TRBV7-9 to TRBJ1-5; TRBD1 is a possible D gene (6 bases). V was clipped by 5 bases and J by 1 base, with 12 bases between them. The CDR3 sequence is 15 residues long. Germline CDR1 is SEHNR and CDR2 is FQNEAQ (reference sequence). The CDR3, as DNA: TGTGCCAGCAGCCCCTCGGGGGCCAGCAATCAGCCCCAGCATTTT. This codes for CASSPSGASNQPQHF.

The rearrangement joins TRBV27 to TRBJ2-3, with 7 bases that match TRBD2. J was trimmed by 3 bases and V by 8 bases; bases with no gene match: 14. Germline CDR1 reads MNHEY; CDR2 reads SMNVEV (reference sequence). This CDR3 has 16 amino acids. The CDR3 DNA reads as TGTGCCAGCTGCTCCGCGGGAGTGGTTGGGACAGATACGCAGTATTTT. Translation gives CASCSAGVVGTDTQYF.

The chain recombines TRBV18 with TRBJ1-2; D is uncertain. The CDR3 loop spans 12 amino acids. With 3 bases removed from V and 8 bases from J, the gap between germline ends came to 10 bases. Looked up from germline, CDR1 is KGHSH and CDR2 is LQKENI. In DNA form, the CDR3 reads TGTGCCAGCTCACCCGGCCCGTTCGGCTACACCTTC. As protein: CASSPGPFGYTF.